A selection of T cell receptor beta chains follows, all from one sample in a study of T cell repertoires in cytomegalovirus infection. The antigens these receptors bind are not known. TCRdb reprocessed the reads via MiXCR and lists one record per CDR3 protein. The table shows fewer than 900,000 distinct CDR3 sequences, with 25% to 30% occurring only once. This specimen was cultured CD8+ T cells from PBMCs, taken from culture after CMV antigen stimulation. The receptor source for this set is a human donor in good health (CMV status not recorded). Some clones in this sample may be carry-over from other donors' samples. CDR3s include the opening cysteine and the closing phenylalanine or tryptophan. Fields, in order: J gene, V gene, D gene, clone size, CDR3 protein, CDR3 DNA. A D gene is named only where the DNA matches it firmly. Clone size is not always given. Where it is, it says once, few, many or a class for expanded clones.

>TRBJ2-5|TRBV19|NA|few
CASSMRDRPVETQYF
TGTGCCAGTAGTATGAGGGATCGGCCCGTGGAGACCCAGTACTTC
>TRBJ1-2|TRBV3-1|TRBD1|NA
CASSQEWGQGNYGYTF
TGTGCCAGCAGCCAAGAATGGGGACAGGGGAACTATGGCTACACCTTC
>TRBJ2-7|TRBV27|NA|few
CASSFAPIESYEQYF
TGTGCCAGCAGTTTTGCTCCCATTGAATCCTACGAGCAGTACTTC
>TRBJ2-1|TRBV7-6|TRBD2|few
CASSRLAVPQYEQFF
TGTGCCAGCAGTCGACTAGCGGTCCCTCAATATGAGCAGTTCTTC
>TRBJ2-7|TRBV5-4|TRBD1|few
CASSFQGQGYEQYF
TGTGCCAGCAGCTTTCAAGGACAGGGCTACGAGCAGTACTTC
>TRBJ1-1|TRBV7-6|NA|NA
CASSSRDGLNTEAFF
TGTGCCAGCAGCTCCAGGGACGGGCTGAACACTGAAGCTTTCTTT
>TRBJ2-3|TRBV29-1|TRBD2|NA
CSVDWTSVGTDTQYF
TGCAGCGTTGATTGGACTAGCGTAGGTACAGATACGCAGTATTTT
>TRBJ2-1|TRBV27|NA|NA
CASSSEGYLESDNEQFF
TGTGCCAGCAGTTCAGAAGGTTACCTCGAATCGGACAATGAGCAGTTCTTC
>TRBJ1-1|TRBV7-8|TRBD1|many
CASSSRTGGVGYMGTEAFF
TGTGCCAGCAGCTCCAGGACAGGGGGCGTAGGGTACATGGGCACTGAAGCTTTCTTT
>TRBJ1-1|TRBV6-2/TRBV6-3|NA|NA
CASKDTPTDTEAFF
TGTGCCAGCAAGGACACCCCAACTGATACTGAAGCTTTCTTT
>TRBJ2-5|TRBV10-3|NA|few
CAISGEEIETQYF
TGTGCCATCAGTGGGGAAGAAATAGAGACCCAGTACTTC
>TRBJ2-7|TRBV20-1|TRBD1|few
CSARDGQVSYEQYF
TGCAGTGCTAGAGACGGACAGGTTTCCTACGAGCAGTACTTC
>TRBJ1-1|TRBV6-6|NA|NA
CASSYPLSGVLNTEAFF
TGTGCCAGCAGTTACCCTCTGAGTGGGGTCCTGAACACTGAAGCTTTCTTT
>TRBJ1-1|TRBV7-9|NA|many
CASSPNSHGDSTEAFF
TGTGCCAGCAGCCCCAATTCCCACGGGGATTCCACTGAAGCTTTCTTT
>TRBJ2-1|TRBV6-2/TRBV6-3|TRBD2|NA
CASSYSASGHNEQFF
TGTGCCAGCAGTTATTCGGCTAGCGGCCACAATGAGCAGTTCTTC
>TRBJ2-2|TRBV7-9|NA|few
CASSSPFGQNTGELFF
TGTGCCAGCAGCTCTCCTTTCGGTCAGAACACCGGGGAGCTGTTTTTT
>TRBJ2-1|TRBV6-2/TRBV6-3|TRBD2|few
CASSYPETSGVYNEQFF
TGTGCCAGCAGTTATCCAGAAACTAGCGGGGTTTACAATGAGCAGTTCTTC
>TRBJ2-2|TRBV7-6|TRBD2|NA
CASSLVLAGLTGELFF
TGTGCCAGCAGCTTAGTCCTAGCGGGGTTGACCGGGGAGCTGTTTTTT
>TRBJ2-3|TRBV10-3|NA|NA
CAISETGSAADTQYF
TGTGCCATCAGTGAAACGGGGTCTGCGGCAGATACGCAGTATTTT
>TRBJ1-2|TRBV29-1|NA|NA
CSVEGGINYGYTF
TGCAGCGTTGAAGGGGGGATTAACTATGGCTACACCTTC
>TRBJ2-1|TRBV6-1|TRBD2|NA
CASSEPLAGSSYNEQFF
TGTGCCAGCAGTGAACCCCTAGCGGGGAGCTCCTACAATGAGCAGTTCTTC
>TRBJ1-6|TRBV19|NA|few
CASQKDRYNSPLHF
TGTGCCAGCCAGAAGGACCGATATAATTCACCCCTCCACTTT
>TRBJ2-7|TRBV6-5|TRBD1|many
CATRQGAYEQYF
TGTGCCACCCGACAGGGGGCATACGAGCAGTACTTC
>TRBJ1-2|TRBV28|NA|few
CASSYEGLGGYTF
TGTGCCAGCAGTTATGAGGGTCTAGGGGGCTACACCTTC